The source of this TCR beta chain is a study of human T cells and chemical hapten exposure. Many counts were recorded for this clonotype. Individual cDNA molecules in this library carried unique molecular identifiers. TCRdb reprocessed the RACE reads with MiXCR, giving one entry per CDR3 protein. The sample has about 94,000 distinct CDR3 sequences, about 9.6% seen once; the top ten hold about 2%. As to time point: patch test 2, 6 weeks after DPC sensitization. The sample's treatment: therapeutic diphenylcyclopropenone sensitization with weekly scalp DPC. Trimming cost V 6 bases and J 0 bases, with 3 bases left between them. Germline CDR1 MNHEY, CDR2 SVGEGT. This CDR3 is 13 amino acids long.

The TCR was taken from a woman between 35 and 50 years old with alopecia areata. Some clones in this sample may be carry-over from other donors' samples. The sequencing here drew on whole blood, taken in connection with sensitization to the hapten diphenylcyclopropenone (DPC). The V gene is TRBV6-2 or TRBV6-3, the J gene TRBJ2-6; unclear D gene. The CDR3 spells CASSHSGANVLTF. For the CDR3, the DNA is TGTGCCAGCAGCCACTCTGGGGCCAACGTCCTGACTTTC.